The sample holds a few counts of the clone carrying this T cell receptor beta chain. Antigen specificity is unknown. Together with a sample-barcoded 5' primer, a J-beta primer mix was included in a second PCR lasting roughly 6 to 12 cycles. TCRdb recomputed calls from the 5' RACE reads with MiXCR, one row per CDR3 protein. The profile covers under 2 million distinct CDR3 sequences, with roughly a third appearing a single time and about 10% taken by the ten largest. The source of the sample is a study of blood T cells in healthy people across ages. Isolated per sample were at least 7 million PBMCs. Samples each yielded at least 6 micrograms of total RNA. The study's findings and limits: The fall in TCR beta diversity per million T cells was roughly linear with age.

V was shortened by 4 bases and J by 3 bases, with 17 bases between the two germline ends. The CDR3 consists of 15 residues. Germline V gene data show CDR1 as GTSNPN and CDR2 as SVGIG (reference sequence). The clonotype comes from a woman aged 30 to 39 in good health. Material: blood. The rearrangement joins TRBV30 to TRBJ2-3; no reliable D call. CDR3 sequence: CAWNADAPGTDTQYF. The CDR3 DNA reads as TGTGCCTGGAACGCCGACGCGCCGGGTACAGATACGCAGTATTTT.